Below are 2 T cell receptor beta chains sequenced from a single sample in a study of OX40 agonist ivuxolimab in advanced cancers. The assay was immunoSEQ multiplex PCR, and TCRdb's table has in-frame clones only and misses some. The sample yields approximately 7,500 clones, 65% to 75% seen once. This specimen consisted of CD4+ or CD8+ T cells sorted from blood, obtained in a trial of the OX40 agonist ivuxolimab. The receptor set was obtained from an adult with an advanced solid tumor such as melanoma, head and neck, liver or kidney cancer.

The genes are TRBV30 and TRBJ1-2, with 12 bases lining up with TRBD1. From germline, CDR1 is GTSNPN and CDR2 SVGIG (reference sequence). Trimming removed 4 bases from V and 8 bases from J; junction bases left unmatched: 11. The CDR3 runs to 15 residues. DNA for the CDR3: TGTGCCTGGATCGGCCCGGGACAGGGGGCTAAGGGCTACACCTTC. Amino acids: CAWIGPGQGAKGYTF.

This sequence joins TRBV2 and TRBJ1-5, with TRBD1 as a possible D gene (6 bases). The CDR3 runs to 15 residues. V lost 7 bases and J lost 0, with 13 bases in between. CDR1 and CDR2 from the germline V gene are SNHLY and FYNNEI. This CDR3 reads CASTLRGYSNQPQHF. CDR3 DNA: TGTGCCAGCACCCTCAGGGGATATAGCAATCAGCCCCAGCATTTT.